The entry below gives a single T cell receptor (beta chain) sequence along with its context. Its recognized antigen is unknown. Base qualities were left out, and no much larger clone turns up one base away. This specimen comes from a study of blood T cell repertoires in COVID-19 (dated by TCRdb to the early 2020s). In terms of the full investigation: Collaborator samples came from the United States, Italy and Spain and covered acute and convalescent phases of COVID-19. The samples were drawn from two sources: the first 160 participants of the ongoing ImmuneRACE study, and over 950 subjects contributed by 6 global collaborators. The material from the prospective study consisted of cDNA or gDNA derived from T cells, B-cell-depleted T cells, or PBMCs. The repertoires were released in a freely available public database intended as a resource for research on the immune response to SARS-CoV-2. Where available, HLA class I and class II types were taken from metadata supplied by the sample provider and were not determined by assay-based typing. The dataset comprised deeply sampled blood TCRbeta repertoires from subjects exposed to, actively infected with, or recovered from COVID-19. Sample metadata almost always included a de-identified subject ID, COVID-19 status, age in years and sex.

V is pared back by 5 bases and J by 4 bases, with 18 bases lying between the germline termini. Its CDR3 holds 15 amino acids, cysteine through phenylalanine. The CDR3 DNA has 45 bases and is translated from base 1. CDR1 and CDR2, per the germline V gene (reference sequence), are LNHDA and SQIVND. Another Seattle source contributed samples from volunteer blood donors who had recovered from COVID-19. Collaborating institutions collected whole blood in K2EDTA tubes following their own protocols. For TCRbeta analysis, collaborator samples were shipped as frozen whole blood, as isolated PBMCs, or as DNA extracted from either sample type. Beyond this particular receptor, the publication reports: Clinical and demographic metadata were provided uncurated, with the amount varying by source and participant.

The immunoSEQ Assay, a bias-controlled multiplex PCR, was used to amplify TCRbeta CDR3 regions from genomic DNA. Turning to the authors' computational methods: Within the assay, amplification of reference gene primers was used to estimate how many nucleated cells each sample contained. To quantify the absolute abundance of each unique TCRbeta CDR3 rearrangement, sequence reads were collapsed and filtered. For each sample, productive Simpson clonality was calculated by taking the square root of Simpson's diversity index across productive rearrangements. TCRdb took over this immuneACCESS table, retaining in-frame rearrangements with V and J assigned. Such tables are incomplete; in checked studies, under half of the missing clones stem from an unresolved V gene, and the remainder is unexplained. V, J and clone size derive from that table, while D and trimming were established from the DNA sequence. The sample table contains some 300,000 clones; only one count was recorded for about 91% of them. The ten largest account for 6.9% of the sample.

The rearranged chain carries TRBV19 and TRBJ2-7, with a tentative D gene TRBD1 over 6 matching bases. The receptor was isolated from a woman aged 25-40 years who had recovered from COVID-19. The source material was peripheral blood. DNA sequence: TGTGCCAGTAGTTTTACCCCAGGGGAGTCGTACGAGCAGTACTTC. This is translated as CASSFTPGESYEQYF.